Shown below are 15 T cell receptor beta chains from a single sample sequenced in a study of PD-1 blockade in classical Hodgkin lymphoma. Assay used: immunoSEQ multiplex PCR; TCRdb lists only in-frame clones, some missing. Of approximately 70,000 clones listed, around 93% are singletons. Every patient experienced relapse after autologous stem cell transplantation, and brentuximab vedotin exposure varied. The sample was peripheral blood mononuclear cells (PBMCs), taken at baseline. All receptors come from a human donor with classical Hodgkin lymphoma.

The chain has TRBV18 and TRBJ2-1; 7 positions match TRBD1. After removal of 2 bases from V and 3 bases from J, the junction contained 4 bases not matched to a gene. Germline CDR1 and CDR2: KGHSH and LQKENI. The CDR3 runs to 15 residues. The CDR3 loop reads CASSPRWDSYNEQFF. In DNA form, the CDR3 reads TGTGCCAGCTCACCAAGGTGGGACAGCTACAATGAGCAGTTCTTC. Variable domain in full (rest from reference TRBV18 and TRBJ2-1): NAGVMQNPRHLVRRRGQEARLRCSPMKGHSHVYWYRQLPEEGLKFMVYLQKENIIDESGMPKERFSAEFPKEGPSILRIQQVVRGDSAAYFCASSPRWDSYNEQFFGPGTRLTVL.

This clone came up once. The chain carries TRBV6-6 and TRBJ1-4, with unresolved D. The CDR3 consists of 12 residues. Germline assignment: CDR1 MNHNY and CDR2 SVGAGI (reference sequence). Trimming removed 6 bases from V and 4 bases from J, with 6 bases in between. CDR3 amino acids: CASSLINEKLFF. CDR3 sequence (DNA): TGTGCCAGCAGCCTCATTAATGAAAAACTGTTTTTT.

This clone was picked up a small number of times. The chain combines TRBV2 with TRBJ1-2; D is perhaps TRBD1 (5 bases). V dropped 4 bases and J dropped 4 bases, with 13 bases sitting between them. The CDR3 consists of 14 residues. Germline V gene lookup returns CDR1 SNHLY and CDR2 FYNNEI. CDR3 loop: CASSGQSGSYGYTF. For the CDR3, the DNA is TGTGCCAGCAGTGGACAGTCCGGCTCCTATGGCTACACCTTC.

This clone was seen just once. The CDR3 loop reads CASRPSTALRNSPLHF. The CDR3 DNA reads TGTGCCAGCAGACCCTCGACAGCCCTTCGAAATTCACCCCTCCACTTT. The chain carries TRBV5-6 and TRBJ1-6, with a weak D call TRBD1 (5 bases). V was pared by 5 bases and J by 7 bases, with 19 bases between. CDR1 is SGHDT, CDR2 YYEEEE, per germline. The CDR3 runs to 16 residues. Full variable domain (remainder filled in from reference TRBV5-6 and TRBJ1-6): DAGVTQSPTHLIKTRGQQVTLRCSPKSGHDTVSWYQQALGQGPQFIFQYYEEEERQRGNFPDRFSGHQFPNYSSELNVNALLLGDSALYLCASRPSTALRNSPLHFGNGTRLTVT.

This chain uses TRBV5-1 with TRBJ1-1, with D hard to call. CDR1 SGHRS and CDR2 YFSETQ come from the germline V gene. V was trimmed by 0 bases and J by 0 bases, leaving 12 bases between them. This CDR3 is built from 16 residues. CDR3 bases: TGCGCCAGCAGCTTGGATTCTAGGTACATGAACACTGAAGCTTTCTTT. It is translated as CASSLDSRYMNTEAFF. The variable domain in full, with the rest retrieved from reference TRBV5-1 and TRBJ1-1, is KAGVTQTPRYLIKTRGQQVTLSCSPISGHRSVSWYQQTPGQGLQFLFEYFSETQRNKGNFPGRFSGRQFSNSRSEMNVSTLELGDSALYLCASSLDSRYMNTEAFFGQGTRLTVV.

V gene TRBV29-1 combines with J gene TRBJ2-7, with D uncertain. Germline lookup yields CDR1 SQVTM and CDR2 ANQGSEA. V gave up 0 bases and J gave up 6 bases, with 18 bases separating them. The CDR3 totals 15 residues. The chain's CDR3 is CSVEDLWLGMGEQYF. The CDR3 nucleotides read TGCAGCGTTGAAGATCTATGGTTAGGGATGGGCGAGCAGTACTTC.

V usage is TRBV25-1 and J usage is TRBJ1-1, with D perhaps matching TRBD1 (6 bases). Germline-derived CDR1 and CDR2 are MGHDK and SYGVNS. The CDR3 is 15 residues long. V was shortened by 3 bases and J by 5 bases, with 16 bases between the two germline ends. In DNA, the CDR3 is TGTGCCAGCAGTGATCATCAACAGGGTAGTACTGAAGCTTTCTTT. It encodes CASSDHQQGSTEAFF.

The chain employs TRBV7-9 and TRBJ1-2; 8 bases are a match to TRBD1. The CDR3 spans 13 residues. Germline CDR1 reads SEHNR; CDR2 reads FQNEAQ (reference sequence). J was trimmed by 6 bases and V by 4 bases; bases with no gene match: 4. The CDR3 spells CASSSGGVNGYTF. The CDR3 coding sequence is TGTGCCAGCAGCTCAGGGGGCGTCAATGGCTACACCTTC.

The chain carries TRBV15 and TRBJ1-5; 7 positions agree with TRBD1. CDR3 length equals 18 residues. Germline V gives CDR1 LNHNV, CDR2 YYDKDF (reference sequence). Germline trimming cut 0 bases from V and 3 bases from J; bases unmatched to any gene: 11. The CDR3 DNA is TGTGCCACCAGCAGAGATAGGACTGGGACAGCCATCAATCAGCCCCAGCATTTT. Translation gives CATSRDRTGTAINQPQHF.

This clone showed up just once. The chain links TRBV6-1 to TRBJ1-1; tentative D call: TRBD1 (6 bases). Germline V gene data show CDR1 as MNHNS and CDR2 as SASEGT. V lost 3 bases and J lost 1, with 12 bases in between. The CDR3 extends over 15 amino acids. The CDR3: CASSDPGQENTEAFF. The CDR3 nucleotides read TGTGCCAGCAGTGATCCGGGACAAGAGAACACTGAAGCTTTCTTT.

The CDR3 DNA is TGCGCCAGCAGTGAGTCCCCAGGGGGAATACAAACTAATGAAAAACTGTTTTTT. Its translation: CASSESPGGIQTNEKLFF. The V gene is TRBV10-1, the J gene TRBJ1-4; 7 nucleotides line up with TRBD1. This CDR3 has 18 residues. V was pared by 0 bases and J by 1 base, with 8 bases of the junction left unmatched. Germline-derived CDR1 and CDR2 are WNHNN and SYGVQD (reference sequence).

The rearrangement joins TRBV18 to TRBJ2-5; no clear D gene. The V and J ends lost 3 bases and 2 bases respectively, with 10 bases between them. The CDR3 runs 14 residues. CDR1 is KGHSH and CDR2 is LQKENI in the germline V gene. CDR3 sequence: CASSPSEPQETQYF. DNA for the CDR3: TGTGCCAGCTCACCCAGCGAACCTCAAGAGACCCAGTACTTC.

The rearrangement uses TRBV19 and TRBJ1-6, with D hard to call. The CDR3 runs 15 residues. Germline CDR1 LNHDA, CDR2 SQIVND (reference sequence). V was cut by 4 bases and J by 8 bases, with 15 bases left in between. CDR3 loop: CASSTYTQPYSPLHF. In DNA, the CDR3 is TGTGCCAGTAGTACCTACACGCAGCCCTATTCACCCCTCCACTTT.

The chain links TRBV7-9 to TRBJ2-5; D is undetermined. Trimming removed 5 bases at V and 5 bases at J, with 9 bases between. The CDR3 length is 12 residues. Germline lookup yields CDR1 SEHNR and CDR2 FQNEAQ (reference sequence). The CDR3 here is CASSKESETQYF. The CDR3 coding sequence is TGTGCCAGCAGCAAGGAGTCTGAGACCCAGTACTTC.

The J gene is TRBJ2-7, the V gene TRBV4-3; TRBD2 aligns across 7 bases. This CDR3 has 13 residues. Germline CDR1 is LGHNA and CDR2 is YSLEER. The J segment lost 2 bases and the V segment lost 8 bases, leaving 6 bases of the junction unmatched. The CDR3 reads CASSAGVTYEQYF. The CDR3 nucleotides read TGCGCCAGCTCCGCGGGGGTCACCTACGAGCAGTACTTC.